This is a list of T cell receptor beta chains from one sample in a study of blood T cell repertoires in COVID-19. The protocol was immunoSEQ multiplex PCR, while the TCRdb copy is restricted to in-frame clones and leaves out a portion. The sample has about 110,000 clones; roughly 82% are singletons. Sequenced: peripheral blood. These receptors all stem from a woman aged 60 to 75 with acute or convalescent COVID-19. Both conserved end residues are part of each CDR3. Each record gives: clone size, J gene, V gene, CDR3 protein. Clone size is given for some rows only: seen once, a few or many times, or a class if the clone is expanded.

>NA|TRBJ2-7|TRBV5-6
CASSQGEYEQYF
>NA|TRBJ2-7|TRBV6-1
CASSEAGTRRDF
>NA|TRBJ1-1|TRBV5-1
CASSLQGGTEAFF
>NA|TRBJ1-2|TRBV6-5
CASSYFFGTGQGYTF
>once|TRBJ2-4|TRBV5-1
CASSRGGPQANIQYF
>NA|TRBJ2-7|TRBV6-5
CASRSQIRPEQYF
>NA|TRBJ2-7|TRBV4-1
CASSQDRVVSYEQYF
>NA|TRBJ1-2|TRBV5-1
CASSPDRPEDYTF
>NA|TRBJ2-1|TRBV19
CASNYVGDRGFSNEQFF
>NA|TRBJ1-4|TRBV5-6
CASGRTGSEKLFF
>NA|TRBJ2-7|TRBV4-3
CASSQEIGRAYEQYF
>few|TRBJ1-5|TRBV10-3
CAISDRIGNQPQHF
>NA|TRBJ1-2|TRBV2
CASSEQGHLQANYGYTF
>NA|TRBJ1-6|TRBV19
CASSRTTGGNSPLHF
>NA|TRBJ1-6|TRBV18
CASSPPEARGSPLHF
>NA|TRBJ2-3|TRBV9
CASSQTYSGGTDTQYF
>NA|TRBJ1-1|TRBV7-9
CASSRYNFAFF
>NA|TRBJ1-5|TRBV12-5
CASGLGTGAPNQPQHF
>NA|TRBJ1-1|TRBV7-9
CASSPWDSMNTEAFF
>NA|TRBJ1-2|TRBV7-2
CASSSTDRGALGYTF
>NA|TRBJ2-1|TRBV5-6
CASSRRGAYNEQFF
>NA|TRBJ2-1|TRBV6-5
CASRSRGGAYNEQFF
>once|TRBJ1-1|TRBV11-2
CASTRIENTEAFF
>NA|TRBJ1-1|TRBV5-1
CASRGQGASAFF
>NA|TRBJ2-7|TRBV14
CASSPLAPGQGWYEQYF
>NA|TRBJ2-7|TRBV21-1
CASSKSDRAYEQYF
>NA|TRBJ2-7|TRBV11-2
CASSLYRGSYEQYF
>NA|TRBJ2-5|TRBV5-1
CASSLGRARETQYF
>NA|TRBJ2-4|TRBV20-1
CSASLGGGAVNIQYF
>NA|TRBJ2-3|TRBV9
CASSVDRGADTQYF
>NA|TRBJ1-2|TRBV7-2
CASSPDRGRGGYTF
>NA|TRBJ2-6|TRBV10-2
CAGRDSGANVLTF
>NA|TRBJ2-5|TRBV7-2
CASSFRLADQETQYF
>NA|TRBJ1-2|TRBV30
CAWSVMGQGLNYGYTF
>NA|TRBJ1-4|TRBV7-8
CASSLDRVNEKLFF
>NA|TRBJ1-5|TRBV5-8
CASSIGRGDQPQHF
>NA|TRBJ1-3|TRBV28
CASSLSGAGNTIYF
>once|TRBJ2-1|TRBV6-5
CASSYGENRGRDEQFF
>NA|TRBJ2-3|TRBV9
CASSGRVSTDTQYF
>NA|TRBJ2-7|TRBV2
CASSEGLAHEQYF
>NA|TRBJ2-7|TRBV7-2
CASSLGTGTYEQYF
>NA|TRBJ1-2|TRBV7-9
CASSPAGDPVYGYTF